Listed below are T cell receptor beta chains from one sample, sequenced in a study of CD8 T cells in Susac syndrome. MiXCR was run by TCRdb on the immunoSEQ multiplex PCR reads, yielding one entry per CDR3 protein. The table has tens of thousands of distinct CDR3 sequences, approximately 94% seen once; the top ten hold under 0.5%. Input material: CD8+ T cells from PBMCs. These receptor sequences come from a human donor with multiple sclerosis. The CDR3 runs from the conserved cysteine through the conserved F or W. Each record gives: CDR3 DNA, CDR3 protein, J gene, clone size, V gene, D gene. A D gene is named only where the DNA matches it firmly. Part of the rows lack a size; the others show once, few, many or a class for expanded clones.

CDR3 DNA: TGTGCCAGCAGTTACTTCGGTAGCGGGGGATCCTACGAGCAGTACTTC
CDR3 protein: CASSYFGSGGSYEQYF
J gene: TRBJ2-7
clone size: NA
V gene: TRBV6-2/TRBV6-3
D gene: TRBD2

CDR3 DNA: TGTGCCAGTAGACCGGGACAGGGAATTTCTAGGGAGCAGTACTTC
CDR3 protein: CASRPGQGISREQYF
J gene: TRBJ2-7
clone size: NA
V gene: TRBV19
D gene: TRBD1

CDR3 DNA: TGCGCCAGCAGCTGGGGCGGCAGGGACAGTAGCGAGCAGTACTTC
CDR3 protein: CASSWGGRDSSEQYF
J gene: TRBJ2-7
clone size: NA
V gene: TRBV5-1
D gene: TRBD1

CDR3 DNA: TGTGCCAGCAGTACAGGGACAGGTGACAACTCTGGGGCCAACGTCCTGACTTTC
CDR3 protein: CASSTGTGDNSGANVLTF
J gene: TRBJ2-6
clone size: NA
V gene: TRBV27
D gene: TRBD1

CDR3 DNA: TGTGCCAGCAGCCGTTTGACTAGCGGGGGGCAAGAGACCCAGTACTTC
CDR3 protein: CASSRLTSGGQETQYF
J gene: TRBJ2-5
clone size: NA
V gene: TRBV13
D gene: TRBD2

CDR3 DNA: TGTGCCAGCAGCTACAGTGACACCATATATTTT
CDR3 protein: CASSYSDTIYF
J gene: TRBJ1-3
clone size: NA
V gene: TRBV5-4
D gene: NA

CDR3 DNA: TGTGCCAGCAGTTACTCCTTTCCCGGGACAGCCGAAAACATTCAGTACTTC
CDR3 protein: CASSYSFPGTAENIQYF
J gene: TRBJ2-4
clone size: NA
V gene: TRBV6-5
D gene: TRBD1

CDR3 DNA: TGTGCCAGCAGCAATCGAGCCAGGGAAAAACTGTTTTTT
CDR3 protein: CASSNRAREKLFF
J gene: TRBJ1-4
clone size: NA
V gene: TRBV6-5
D gene: NA

CDR3 DNA: TGTGCCAGCAGTGGGGGGCGCGAGCAGTACTTC
CDR3 protein: CASSGGREQYF
J gene: TRBJ2-7
clone size: few
V gene: TRBV6-5
D gene: NA

CDR3 DNA: TGCAGTGCTGCAGGGAGCTATGGCTACACCTTC
CDR3 protein: CSAAGSYGYTF
J gene: TRBJ1-2
clone size: NA
V gene: TRBV20-1
D gene: NA

CDR3 DNA: TGTGCCAGCAGTTACACGACAGGGGCTACCTATGGCTACACCTTC
CDR3 protein: CASSYTTGATYGYTF
J gene: TRBJ1-2
clone size: NA
V gene: TRBV27
D gene: TRBD1

CDR3 DNA: TGTGCCAGCAGTTGGGGGGCTCCGACTATAAACACCGGGGAGCTGTTTTTT
CDR3 protein: CASSWGAPTINTGELFF
J gene: TRBJ2-2
clone size: NA
V gene: TRBV27
D gene: NA

CDR3 DNA: TGTGCCCGTCAGACGACAGGAGGGCACACTGAAGCTTTCTTT
CDR3 protein: CARQTTGGHTEAFF
J gene: TRBJ1-1
clone size: NA
V gene: TRBV2
D gene: NA

CDR3 DNA: TGTGCCAGCAGCCAAGGGCTCCCGGAAGGCTACACCTTC
CDR3 protein: CASSQGLPEGYTF
J gene: TRBJ1-2
clone size: once
V gene: TRBV4-2
D gene: NA

CDR3 DNA: TGTGCCAGCAGTCCAGGGGACTATGGCTACACCTTC
CDR3 protein: CASSPGDYGYTF
J gene: TRBJ1-2
clone size: NA
V gene: TRBV6-5
D gene: NA

CDR3 DNA: TGTGCCAGTACCTTGAACACTGAAGCTTTCTTT
CDR3 protein: CASTLNTEAFF
J gene: TRBJ1-1
clone size: once
V gene: TRBV19
D gene: NA

CDR3 DNA: TGCAGCGTTGAAGTGTGGCGGAGCTCCTACGAGCAGTACTTC
CDR3 protein: CSVEVWRSSYEQYF
J gene: TRBJ2-7
clone size: NA
V gene: TRBV29-1
D gene: NA

CDR3 DNA: TGTGCCAGCAGCTTAGGGGGTGAAGCTTTCTTT
CDR3 protein: CASSLGGEAFF
J gene: TRBJ1-1
clone size: few
V gene: TRBV13
D gene: NA

CDR3 DNA: TGTGCCAGCAGCCCCAGTGAGAACACTGAAGCTTTCTTT
CDR3 protein: CASSPSENTEAFF
J gene: TRBJ1-1
clone size: NA
V gene: TRBV13
D gene: NA

CDR3 DNA: TGTGCCATCCAGGCGGGCTACGAGCAGTACTTC
CDR3 protein: CAIQAGYEQYF
J gene: TRBJ2-7
clone size: NA
V gene: TRBV27
D gene: NA

CDR3 DNA: TGCAGCGGTAAGACAGAAGATCAGCCCCAGCATTTT
CDR3 protein: CSGKTEDQPQHF
J gene: TRBJ1-5
clone size: NA
V gene: TRBV29-1
D gene: NA

CDR3 DNA: TGTGCCAGCAGTGGGGACAGGGAAGCAGATACGCAGTATTTT
CDR3 protein: CASSGDREADTQYF
J gene: TRBJ2-3
clone size: NA
V gene: TRBV2
D gene: TRBD1

CDR3 DNA: TGCGCCAGCAGCTTGGGATCCTCCTCTAACAATGAGCAGTTCTTC
CDR3 protein: CASSLGSSSNNEQFF
J gene: TRBJ2-1
clone size: NA
V gene: TRBV5-1
D gene: NA

CDR3 DNA: TGTGCCAGCAGCTCCCCTGATAGTCCAGCCGAATACAATGAGCAGTTCTTC
CDR3 protein: CASSSPDSPAEYNEQFF
J gene: TRBJ2-1
clone size: NA
V gene: TRBV7-8
D gene: NA

CDR3 DNA: TGTGCCAGCAGCTTGACGAGGGTAGCCAACTATGGCTACACCTTC
CDR3 protein: CASSLTRVANYGYTF
J gene: TRBJ1-2
clone size: NA
V gene: TRBV5-4
D gene: NA

CDR3 DNA: TGTGCCAGCAGCTTGGCCCCCGGGGGCACCGGGGAGCTGTTTTTT
CDR3 protein: CASSLAPGGTGELFF
J gene: TRBJ2-2
clone size: NA
V gene: TRBV5-6
D gene: NA

CDR3 DNA: TGTGCCAGCTCACCGCGGACAGGGGATCAGCCCCAGCATTTT
CDR3 protein: CASSPRTGDQPQHF
J gene: TRBJ1-5
clone size: NA
V gene: TRBV18
D gene: TRBD1

CDR3 DNA: TGTGCCAGCACTGACAACTATGGCTACACCTTC
CDR3 protein: CASTDNYGYTF
J gene: TRBJ1-2
clone size: NA
V gene: TRBV7-9
D gene: NA

CDR3 DNA: TGTGCCACCCAGGAACTTGGTTCTGGGGCCAACGTCCTGACTTTC
CDR3 protein: CATQELGSGANVLTF
J gene: TRBJ2-6
clone size: NA
V gene: TRBV6-1
D gene: NA

CDR3 DNA: TGCGCCAGCAGCCAAGTGGCGGACTCTTCCTACGAGCAGTACTTC
CDR3 protein: CASSQVADSSYEQYF
J gene: TRBJ2-7
clone size: NA
V gene: TRBV4-1
D gene: NA

CDR3 DNA: TGTGCCACCAGCGCCCCGGGACAGTCCTCCTACGAGCAGTACTTC
CDR3 protein: CATSAPGQSSYEQYF
J gene: TRBJ2-7
clone size: NA
V gene: TRBV15
D gene: TRBD1